Detailed here is one TCR beta chain. The CDR3 length is 14 residues. V was pared by 5 bases and J by 8 bases, with 18 bases between. Germline V gives CDR1 LGHNA, CDR2 YSLEER. These data come from a study of shared clonotypes between healthy human individuals. TCRdb keeps only in-frame clones here, not all; method: immunoSEQ multiplex PCR. The table records 450,000 to 600,000 clones, approximately 79% of them present only once. The sequencing sample was made of PBMCs. The source of this sequence is a woman aged 35 to 49 in good health. Some clones in this sample may be carry-over from other donors' samples. This chain joins TRBV4-3 and TRBJ1-2; no firm D call. CDR3 in amino acids: CASSVAPGLLGYTF. The CDR3 nucleotides are TGCGCCAGCAGCGTAGCCCCGGGATTGTTGGGCTACACCTTC.